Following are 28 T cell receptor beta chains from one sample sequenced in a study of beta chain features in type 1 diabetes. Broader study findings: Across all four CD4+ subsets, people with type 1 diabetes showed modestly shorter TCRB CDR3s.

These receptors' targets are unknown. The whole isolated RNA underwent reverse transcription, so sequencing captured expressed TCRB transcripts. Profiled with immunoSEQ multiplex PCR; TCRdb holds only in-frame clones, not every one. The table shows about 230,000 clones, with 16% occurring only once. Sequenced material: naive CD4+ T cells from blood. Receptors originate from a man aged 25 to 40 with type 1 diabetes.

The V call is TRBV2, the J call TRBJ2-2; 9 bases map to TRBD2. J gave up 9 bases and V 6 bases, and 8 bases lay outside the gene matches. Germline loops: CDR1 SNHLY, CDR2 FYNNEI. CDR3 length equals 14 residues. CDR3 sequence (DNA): TGTGCCAGCAGCGAGACTAGCGGAAAACGGGAGCTGTTTTTT. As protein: CASSETSGKRELFF.

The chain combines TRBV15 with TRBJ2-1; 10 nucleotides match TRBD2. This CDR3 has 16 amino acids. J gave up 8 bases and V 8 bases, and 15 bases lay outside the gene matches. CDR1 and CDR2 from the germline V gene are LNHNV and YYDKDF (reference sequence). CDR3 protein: CATGQPPGLAIHEQFF. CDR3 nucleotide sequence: TGTGCCACCGGACAGCCCCCGGGACTAGCGATCCATGAGCAGTTCTTC.

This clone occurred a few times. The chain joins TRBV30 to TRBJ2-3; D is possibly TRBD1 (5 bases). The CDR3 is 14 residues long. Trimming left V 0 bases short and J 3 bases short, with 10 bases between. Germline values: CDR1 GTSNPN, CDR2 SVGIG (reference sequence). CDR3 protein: CAWSVKGVTDTQYF. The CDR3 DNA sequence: TGTGCCTGGAGTGTAAAAGGGGTTACAGATACGCAGTATTTT.

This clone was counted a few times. Here the CDR3 DNA reads TGCGCCAGTAGGGCTAGCGGGAGGGCCGGCAATGAGCAGTTCTTC. Its translation: CASRASGRAGNEQFF. The chain links TRBV4-3 to TRBJ2-1, with 12 bases that match TRBD2. The CDR3 length is 15 residues. Germline CDR1 and CDR2: LGHNA and YSLEER. Trimming cost V 9 bases and J 6 bases; bases outside gene matches: 9.

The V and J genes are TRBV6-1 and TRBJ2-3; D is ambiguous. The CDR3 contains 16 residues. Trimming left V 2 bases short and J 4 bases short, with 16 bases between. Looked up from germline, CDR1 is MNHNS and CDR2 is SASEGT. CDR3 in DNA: TGTGCCAGCAGTGAACTGGGTCCGGGTCAACCAGATACGCAGTATTTT. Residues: CASSELGPGQPDTQYF.

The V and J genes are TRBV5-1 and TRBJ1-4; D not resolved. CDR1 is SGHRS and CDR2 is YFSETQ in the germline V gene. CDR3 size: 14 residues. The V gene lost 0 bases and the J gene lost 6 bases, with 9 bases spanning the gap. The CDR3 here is CASSLGTKDEKLFF. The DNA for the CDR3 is TGCGCCAGCAGCTTGGGAACAAAGGATGAAAAACTGTTTTTT.

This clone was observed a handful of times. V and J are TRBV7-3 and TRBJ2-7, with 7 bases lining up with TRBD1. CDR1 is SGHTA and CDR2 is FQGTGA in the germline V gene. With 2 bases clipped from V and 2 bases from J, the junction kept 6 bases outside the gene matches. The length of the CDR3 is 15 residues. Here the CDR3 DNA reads TGTGCCAGCAGCTTACTAGGGGGCATCGCCTACGAGCAGTACTTC. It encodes CASSLLGGIAYEQYF.

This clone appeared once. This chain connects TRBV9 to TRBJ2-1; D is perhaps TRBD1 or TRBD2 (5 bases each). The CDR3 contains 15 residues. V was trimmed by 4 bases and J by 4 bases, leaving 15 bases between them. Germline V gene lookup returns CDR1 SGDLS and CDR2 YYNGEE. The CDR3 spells CASSSGHPNYNEQFF. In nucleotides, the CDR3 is TGTGCCAGCAGCAGCGGACACCCAAATTACAATGAGCAGTTCTTC.

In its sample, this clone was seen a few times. The CDR3 protein is CASQTSGSYNEQFF. CDR3 in DNA: TGTGCCAGCCAGACTAGCGGGAGTTACAATGAGCAGTTCTTC. This chain uses TRBV7-2 with TRBJ2-1, with 12 bases aligning to TRBD2. Germline V lookup: CDR1 SGHTA, CDR2 FQGNSA. V shed 8 bases, J shed 4 bases, and the junction held 3 bases outside the gene matches. This CDR3 comprises 14 residues.

The CDR3 DNA reads TGTGCCAGCAGTTCATACTCCTACGAGCAGTACTTC. The encoded protein is CASSSYSYEQYF. This chain uses TRBV28 with TRBJ2-5; D gene ambiguous. The assigned J gene may be wrong: the sequence end matches TRBJ2-7 better. The CDR3 runs 12 residues. Germline lookup yields CDR1 MDHEN and CDR2 SYDVKM.

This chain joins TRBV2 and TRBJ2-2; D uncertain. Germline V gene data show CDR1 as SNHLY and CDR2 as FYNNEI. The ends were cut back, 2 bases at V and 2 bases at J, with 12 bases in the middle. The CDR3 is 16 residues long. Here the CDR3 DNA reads TGTGCCAGCAGTGAATGGGCACCTACCAACACCGGGGAGCTGTTTTTT. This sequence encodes CASSEWAPTNTGELFF.

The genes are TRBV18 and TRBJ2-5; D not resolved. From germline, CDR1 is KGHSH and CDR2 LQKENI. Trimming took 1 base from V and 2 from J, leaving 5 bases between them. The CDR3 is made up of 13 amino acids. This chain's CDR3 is CASSPQGQETQYF. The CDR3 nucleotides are TGTGCCAGCTCACCACAGGGACAAGAGACCCAGTACTTC.

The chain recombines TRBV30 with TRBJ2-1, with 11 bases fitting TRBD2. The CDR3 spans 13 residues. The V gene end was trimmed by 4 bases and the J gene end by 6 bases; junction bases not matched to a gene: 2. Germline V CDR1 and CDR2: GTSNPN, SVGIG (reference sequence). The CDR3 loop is CAWKLAGGNEQFF. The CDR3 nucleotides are TGTGCCTGGAAGCTAGCGGGAGGCAATGAGCAGTTCTTC.

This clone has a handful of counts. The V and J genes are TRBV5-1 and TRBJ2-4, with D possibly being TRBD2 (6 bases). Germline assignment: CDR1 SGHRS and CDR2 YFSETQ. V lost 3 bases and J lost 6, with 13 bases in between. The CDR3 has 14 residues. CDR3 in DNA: TGCGCCAGCAGCTCCACGGGAGCGGTAAACATTCAGTACTTC. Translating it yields CASSSTGAVNIQYF.

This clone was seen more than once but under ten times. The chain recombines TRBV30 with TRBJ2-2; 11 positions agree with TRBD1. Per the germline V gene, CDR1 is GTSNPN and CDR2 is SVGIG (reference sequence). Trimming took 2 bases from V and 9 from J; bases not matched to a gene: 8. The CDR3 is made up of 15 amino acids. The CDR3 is CAWSTPGQGARELFF. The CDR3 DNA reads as TGTGCCTGGAGTACCCCAGGACAGGGGGCCAGGGAGCTGTTTTTT.

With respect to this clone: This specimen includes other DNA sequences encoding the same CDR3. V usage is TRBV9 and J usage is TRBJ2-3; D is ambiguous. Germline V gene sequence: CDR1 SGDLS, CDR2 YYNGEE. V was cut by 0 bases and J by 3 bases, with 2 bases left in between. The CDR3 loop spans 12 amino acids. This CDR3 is CASSVGTDTQYF. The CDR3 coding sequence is TGTGCCAGCAGCGTAGGGACAGATACGCAGTATTTT.

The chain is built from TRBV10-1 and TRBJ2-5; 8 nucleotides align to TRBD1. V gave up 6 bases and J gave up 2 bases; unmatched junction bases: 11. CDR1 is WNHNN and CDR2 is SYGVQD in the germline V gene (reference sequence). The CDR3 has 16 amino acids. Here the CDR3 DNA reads TGCGCCAGCAGCGACGAACGGACAGGGTGGCAAGAGACCCAGTACTTC. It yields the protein CASSDERTGWQETQYF.

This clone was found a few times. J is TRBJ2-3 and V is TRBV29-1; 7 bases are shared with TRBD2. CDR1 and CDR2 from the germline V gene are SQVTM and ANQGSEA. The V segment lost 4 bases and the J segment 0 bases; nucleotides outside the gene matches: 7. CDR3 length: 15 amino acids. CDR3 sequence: CSVGVASGSTDTQYF. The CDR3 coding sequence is TGCAGCGTTGGAGTGGCTAGCGGTAGCACAGATACGCAGTATTTT.

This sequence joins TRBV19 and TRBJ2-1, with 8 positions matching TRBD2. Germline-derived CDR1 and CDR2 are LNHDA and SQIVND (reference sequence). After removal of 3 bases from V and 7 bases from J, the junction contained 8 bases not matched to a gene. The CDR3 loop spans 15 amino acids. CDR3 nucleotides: TGTGCCAGTAGTATCACCGGGACTAGTAATAATGAGCAGTTCTTC. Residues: CASSITGTSNNEQFF.

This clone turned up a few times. The DNA of the CDR3 is TGTGCCAGCAGCTCGAGACAGGGGGCCAGCACAGATACGCAGTATTTT. Amino acid sequence: CASSSRQGASTDTQYF. The chain uses TRBV7-2 and TRBJ2-3; 10 nucleotides match TRBD1. V lost 4 bases and J lost 0; bases outside the gene matches: 4. This CDR3 has 16 residues. Germline V gives CDR1 SGHTA, CDR2 FQGNSA.

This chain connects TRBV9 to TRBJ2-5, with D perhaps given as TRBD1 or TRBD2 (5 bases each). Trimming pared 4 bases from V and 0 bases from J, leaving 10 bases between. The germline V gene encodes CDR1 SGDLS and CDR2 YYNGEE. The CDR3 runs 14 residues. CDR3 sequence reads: CASSPGTDQETQYF. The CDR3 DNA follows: TGTGCCAGCAGCCCGGGGACCGACCAAGAGACCCAGTACTTC.

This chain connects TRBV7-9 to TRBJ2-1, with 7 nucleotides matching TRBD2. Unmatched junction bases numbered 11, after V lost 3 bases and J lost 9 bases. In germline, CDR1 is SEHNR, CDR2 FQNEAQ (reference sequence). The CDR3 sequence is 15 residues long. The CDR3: CASSFPRAGRAEQFF. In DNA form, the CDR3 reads TGTGCCAGCAGCTTCCCGAGAGCGGGAAGGGCTGAGCAGTTCTTC.

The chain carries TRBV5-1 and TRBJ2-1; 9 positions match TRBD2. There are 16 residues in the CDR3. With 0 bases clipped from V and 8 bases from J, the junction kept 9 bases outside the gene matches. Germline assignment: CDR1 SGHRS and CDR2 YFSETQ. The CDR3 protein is CASSLEPSGITYEQFF. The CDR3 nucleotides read TGCGCCAGCAGCTTGGAACCTAGCGGGATAACGTATGAGCAGTTCTTC.

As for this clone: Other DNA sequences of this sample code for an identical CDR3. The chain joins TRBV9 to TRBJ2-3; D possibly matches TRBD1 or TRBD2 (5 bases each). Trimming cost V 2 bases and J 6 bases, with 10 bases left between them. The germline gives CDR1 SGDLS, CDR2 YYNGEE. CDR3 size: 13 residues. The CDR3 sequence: CASSVGTADTQYF. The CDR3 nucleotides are TGTGCCAGCAGCGTTGGGACCGCTGATACGCAGTATTTT. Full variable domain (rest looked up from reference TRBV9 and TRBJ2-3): DSGVTQTPKHLITATGQRVTLRCSPRSGDLSVYWYQQSLDQGLQFLIQYYNGEERAKGNILERFSAQQFPDLHSELNLSSLELGDSALYFCASSVGTADTQYFGPGTRLTVL.

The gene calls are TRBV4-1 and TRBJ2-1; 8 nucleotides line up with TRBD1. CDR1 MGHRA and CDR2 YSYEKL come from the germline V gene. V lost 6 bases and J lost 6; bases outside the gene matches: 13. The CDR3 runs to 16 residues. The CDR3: CASSHRTGKERNEQFF. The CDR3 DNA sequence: TGCGCCAGCAGTCACCGGACAGGGAAAGAACGCAATGAGCAGTTCTTC.

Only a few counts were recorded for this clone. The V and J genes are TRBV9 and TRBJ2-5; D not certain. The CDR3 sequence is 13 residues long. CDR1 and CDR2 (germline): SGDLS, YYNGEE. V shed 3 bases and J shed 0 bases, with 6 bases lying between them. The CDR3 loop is CASSALDQETQYF. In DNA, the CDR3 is TGTGCCAGCAGCGCCTTGGACCAAGAGACCCAGTACTTC.

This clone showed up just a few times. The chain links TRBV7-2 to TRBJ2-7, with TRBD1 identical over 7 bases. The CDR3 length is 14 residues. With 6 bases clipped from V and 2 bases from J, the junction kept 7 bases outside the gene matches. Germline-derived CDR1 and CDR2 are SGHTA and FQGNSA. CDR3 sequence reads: CASSSPGQTYEQYF. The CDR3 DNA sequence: TGTGCCAGCAGTTCTCCGGGACAGACCTACGAGCAGTACTTC.

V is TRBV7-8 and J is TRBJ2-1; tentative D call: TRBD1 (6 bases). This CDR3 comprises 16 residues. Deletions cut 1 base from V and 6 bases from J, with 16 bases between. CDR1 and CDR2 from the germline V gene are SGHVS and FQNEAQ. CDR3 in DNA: TGTGCCAGCAGCTTAGGTTTCCCAGGGGCCGGCAATGAGCAGTTCTTC. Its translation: CASSLGFPGAGNEQFF.